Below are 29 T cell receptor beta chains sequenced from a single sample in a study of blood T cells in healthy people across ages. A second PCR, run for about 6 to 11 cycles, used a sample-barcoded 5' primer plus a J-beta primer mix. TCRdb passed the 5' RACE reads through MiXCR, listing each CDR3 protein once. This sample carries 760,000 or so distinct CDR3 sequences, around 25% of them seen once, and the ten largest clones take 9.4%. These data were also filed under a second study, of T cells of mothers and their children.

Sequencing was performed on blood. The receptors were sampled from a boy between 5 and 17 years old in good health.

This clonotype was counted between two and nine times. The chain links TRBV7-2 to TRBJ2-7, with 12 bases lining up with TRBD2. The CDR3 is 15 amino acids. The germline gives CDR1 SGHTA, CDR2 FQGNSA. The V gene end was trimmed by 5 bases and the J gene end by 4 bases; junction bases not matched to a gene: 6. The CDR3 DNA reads TGTGCCAGCAGCGCGGCCGGGACTAGCGGGTACGAGCAGTACTTC. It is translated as CASSAAGTSGYEQYF. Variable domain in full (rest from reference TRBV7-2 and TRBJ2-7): GAGVSQSPSNKVTEKGKDVELRCDPISGHTALYWYRQSLGQGLEFLIYFQGNSAPDKSGLPSDRFSAERTGGSVSTLTIQRTQQEDSAVYLCASSAAGTSGYEQYFGPGTRLTVT.

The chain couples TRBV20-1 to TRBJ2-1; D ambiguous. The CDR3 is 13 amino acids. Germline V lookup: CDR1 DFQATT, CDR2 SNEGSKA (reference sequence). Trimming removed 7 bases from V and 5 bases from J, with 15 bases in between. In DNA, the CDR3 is TGCAGTGTTCCACTATACGAGCACAATGAGCAGTTCTTC. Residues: CSVPLYEHNEQFF.

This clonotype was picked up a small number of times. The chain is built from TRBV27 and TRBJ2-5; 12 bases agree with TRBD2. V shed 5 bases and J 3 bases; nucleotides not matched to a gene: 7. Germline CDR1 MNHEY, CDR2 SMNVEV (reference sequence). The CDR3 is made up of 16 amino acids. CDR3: CASSGARTSGKETQYF. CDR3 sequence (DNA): TGTGCCAGCAGTGGAGCTCGGACTAGCGGGAAAGAGACCCAGTACTTC.

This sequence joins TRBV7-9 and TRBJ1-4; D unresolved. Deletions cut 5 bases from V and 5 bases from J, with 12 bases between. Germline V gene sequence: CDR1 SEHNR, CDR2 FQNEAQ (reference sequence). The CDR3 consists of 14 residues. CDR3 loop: CASSLPGLNEKLFF. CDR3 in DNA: TGTGCCAGCAGCCTCCCAGGCCTGAATGAAAAACTGTTTTTT. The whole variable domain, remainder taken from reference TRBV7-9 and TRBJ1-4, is DTGVSQNPRHKITKRGQNVTFRCDPISEHNRLYWYRQTLGQGPEFLTYFQNEAQLEKSRLLSDRFSAERPKGSFSTLEIQRTEQGDSAMYLCASSLPGLNEKLFFGSGTQLSVL.

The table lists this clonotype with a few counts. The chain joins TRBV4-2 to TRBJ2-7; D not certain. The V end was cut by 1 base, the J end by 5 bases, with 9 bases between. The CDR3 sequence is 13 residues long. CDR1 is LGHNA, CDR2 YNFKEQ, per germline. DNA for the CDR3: TGTGCCAGCAGCCAAGTATCAGTCGACGAGCAGTACTTC. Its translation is CASSQVSVDEQYF.

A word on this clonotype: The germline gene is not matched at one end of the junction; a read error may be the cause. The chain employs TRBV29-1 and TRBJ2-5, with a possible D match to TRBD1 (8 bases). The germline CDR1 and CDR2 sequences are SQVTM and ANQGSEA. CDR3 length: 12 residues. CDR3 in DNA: TGCAGCGTTGGACAGGGGAGGGAGATCCAGTACTTC. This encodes CSVGQGREIQYF.

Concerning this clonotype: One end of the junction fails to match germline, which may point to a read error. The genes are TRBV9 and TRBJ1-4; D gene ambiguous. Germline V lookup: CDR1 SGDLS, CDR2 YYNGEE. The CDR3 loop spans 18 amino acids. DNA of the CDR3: TGTGCCAGCAGCGTAGGCCCCGGGAGGGAAGGTTTGCATGAAGAACTGTTTTTT. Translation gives CASSVGPGREGLHEELFF.

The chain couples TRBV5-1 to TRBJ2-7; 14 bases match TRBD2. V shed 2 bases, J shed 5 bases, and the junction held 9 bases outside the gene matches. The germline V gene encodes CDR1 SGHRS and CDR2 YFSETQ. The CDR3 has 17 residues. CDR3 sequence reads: CASSFGGTSGSFNEQYF. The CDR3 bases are TGCGCCAGCAGCTTTGGAGGGACTAGCGGGAGCTTCAACGAGCAGTACTTC.

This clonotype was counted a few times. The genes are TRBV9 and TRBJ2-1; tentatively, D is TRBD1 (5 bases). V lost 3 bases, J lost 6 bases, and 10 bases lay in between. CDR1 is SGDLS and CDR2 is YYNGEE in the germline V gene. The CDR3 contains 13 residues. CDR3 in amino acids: CASSGQGSNEQFF. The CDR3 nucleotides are TGTGCCAGCAGCGGCCAGGGAAGCAATGAGCAGTTCTTC. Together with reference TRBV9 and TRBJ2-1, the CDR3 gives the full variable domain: DSGVTQTPKHLITATGQRVTLRCSPRSGDLSVYWYQQSLDQGLQFLIQYYNGEERAKGNILERFSAQQFPDLHSELNLSSLELGDSALYFCASSGQGSNEQFFGPGTRLTVL.

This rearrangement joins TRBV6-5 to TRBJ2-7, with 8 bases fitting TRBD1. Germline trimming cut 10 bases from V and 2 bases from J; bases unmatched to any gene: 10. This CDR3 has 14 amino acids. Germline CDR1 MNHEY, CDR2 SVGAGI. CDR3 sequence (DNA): TGTGCCACCAAGGGGGACAGGCGCGCCTACGAGCAGTACTTC. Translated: CATKGDRRAYEQYF.

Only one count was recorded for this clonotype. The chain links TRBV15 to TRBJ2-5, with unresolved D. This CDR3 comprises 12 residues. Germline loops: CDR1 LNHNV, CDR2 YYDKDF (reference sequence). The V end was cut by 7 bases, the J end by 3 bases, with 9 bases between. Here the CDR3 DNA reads TGTGCCACCAATCGCGGAGAAGAGACCCAGTACTTC. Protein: CATNRGEETQYF.

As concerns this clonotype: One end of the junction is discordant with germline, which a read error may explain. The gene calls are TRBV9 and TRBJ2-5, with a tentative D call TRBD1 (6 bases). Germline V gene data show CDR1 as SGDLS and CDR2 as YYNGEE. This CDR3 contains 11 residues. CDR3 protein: CASSGYRGMDF. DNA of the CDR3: TGTGCCAGCAGCGGATATAGGGGGATGGACTTC.

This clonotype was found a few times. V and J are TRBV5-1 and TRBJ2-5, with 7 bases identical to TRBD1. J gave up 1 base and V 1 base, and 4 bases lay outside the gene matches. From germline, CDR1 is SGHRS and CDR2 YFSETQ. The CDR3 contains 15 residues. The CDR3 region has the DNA TGCGCCAGCAGCTTGAGGGGACAGCCCCAAGAGACCCAGTACTTC. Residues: CASSLRGQPQETQYF. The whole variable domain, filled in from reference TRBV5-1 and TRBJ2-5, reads KAGVTQTPRYLIKTRGQQVTLSCSPISGHRSVSWYQQTPGQGLQFLFEYFSETQRNKGNFPGRFSGRQFSNSRSEMNVSTLELGDSALYLCASSLRGQPQETQYFGPGTRLLVL.

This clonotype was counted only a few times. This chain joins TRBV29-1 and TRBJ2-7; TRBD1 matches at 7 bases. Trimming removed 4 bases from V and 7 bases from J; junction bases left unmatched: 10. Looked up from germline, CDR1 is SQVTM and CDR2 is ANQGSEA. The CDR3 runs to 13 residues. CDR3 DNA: TGCAGCGTTGCACAGGGGCCCTTCGGGGAGCAGTACTTC. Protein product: CSVAQGPFGEQYF.

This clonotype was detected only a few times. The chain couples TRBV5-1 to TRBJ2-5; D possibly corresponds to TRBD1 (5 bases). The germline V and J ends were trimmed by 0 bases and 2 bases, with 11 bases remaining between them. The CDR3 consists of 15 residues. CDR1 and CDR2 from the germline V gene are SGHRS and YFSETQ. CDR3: CASSLDGQGQETQYF. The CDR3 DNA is TGCGCCAGCAGCTTGGACGGACAAGGACAAGAGACCCAGTACTTC.

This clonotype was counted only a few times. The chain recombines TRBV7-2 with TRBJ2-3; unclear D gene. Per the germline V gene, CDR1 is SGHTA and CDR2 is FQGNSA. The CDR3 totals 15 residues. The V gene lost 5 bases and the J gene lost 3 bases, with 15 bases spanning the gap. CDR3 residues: CASSGAIGITDTQYF. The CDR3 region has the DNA TGTGCCAGCAGCGGAGCGATAGGTATTACAGATACGCAGTATTTT. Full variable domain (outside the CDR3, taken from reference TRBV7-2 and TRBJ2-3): GAGVSQSPSNKVTEKGKDVELRCDPISGHTALYWYRQSLGQGLEFLIYFQGNSAPDKSGLPSDRFSAERTGGSVSTLTIQRTQQEDSAVYLCASSGAIGITDTQYFGPGTRLTVL.

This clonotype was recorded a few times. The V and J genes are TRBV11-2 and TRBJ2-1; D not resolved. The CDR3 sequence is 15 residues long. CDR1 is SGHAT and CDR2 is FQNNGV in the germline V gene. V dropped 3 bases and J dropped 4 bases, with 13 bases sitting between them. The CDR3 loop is CASSFGQRVYNEQFF. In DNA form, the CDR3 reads TGTGCCAGCAGCTTCGGCCAGCGTGTTTACAATGAGCAGTTCTTC.

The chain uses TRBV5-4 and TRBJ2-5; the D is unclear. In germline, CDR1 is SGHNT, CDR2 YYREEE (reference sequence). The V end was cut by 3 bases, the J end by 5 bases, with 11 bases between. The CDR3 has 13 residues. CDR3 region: CASSWLDDETQYF. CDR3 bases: TGTGCCAGCAGCTGGCTAGATGATGAGACCCAGTACTTC. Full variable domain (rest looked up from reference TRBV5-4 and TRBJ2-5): ETGVTQSPTHLIKTRGQQVTLRCSSQSGHNTVSWYQQALGQGPQFIFQYYREEENGRGNFPPRFSGLQFPNYSSELNVNALELDDSALYLCASSWLDDETQYFGPGTRLLVL.

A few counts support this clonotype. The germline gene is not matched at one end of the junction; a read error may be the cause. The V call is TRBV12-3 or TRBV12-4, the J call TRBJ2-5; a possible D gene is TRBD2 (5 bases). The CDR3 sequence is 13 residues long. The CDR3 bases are TGTGCCAGCAGACCGTCCCTCGGGGAGACCCAGTGCTTC. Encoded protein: CASRPSLGETQCF.

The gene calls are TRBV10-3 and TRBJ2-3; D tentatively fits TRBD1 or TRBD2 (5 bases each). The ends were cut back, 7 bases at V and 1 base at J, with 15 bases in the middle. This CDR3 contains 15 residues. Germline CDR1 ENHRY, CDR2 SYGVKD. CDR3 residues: CAIMAGRGGTDTQYF. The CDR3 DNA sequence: TGTGCCATCATGGCAGGGAGAGGGGGCACAGATACGCAGTATTTT.

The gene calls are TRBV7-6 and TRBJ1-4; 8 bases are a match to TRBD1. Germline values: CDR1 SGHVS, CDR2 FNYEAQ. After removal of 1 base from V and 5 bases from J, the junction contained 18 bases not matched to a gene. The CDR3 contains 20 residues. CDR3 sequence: CASSLGTLTGEIPLNEKLFF. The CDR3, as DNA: TGTGCCAGCAGCTTAGGAACCCTGACAGGGGAAATCCCTTTAAATGAAAAACTGTTTTTT.

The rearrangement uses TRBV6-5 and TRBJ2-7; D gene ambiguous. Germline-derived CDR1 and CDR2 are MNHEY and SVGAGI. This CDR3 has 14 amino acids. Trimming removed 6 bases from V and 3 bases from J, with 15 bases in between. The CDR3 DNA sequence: TGTGCCAGCAGCTCCTTCAGTGGCCACTACGAGCAGTACTTC. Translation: CASSSFSGHYEQYF.

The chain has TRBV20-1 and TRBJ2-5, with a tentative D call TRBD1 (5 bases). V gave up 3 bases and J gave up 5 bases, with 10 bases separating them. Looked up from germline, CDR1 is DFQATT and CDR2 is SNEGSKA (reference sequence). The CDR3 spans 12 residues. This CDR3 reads CSASSQGETQYF. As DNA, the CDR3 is TGCAGTGCTAGTAGTCAGGGTGAGACCCAGTACTTC.

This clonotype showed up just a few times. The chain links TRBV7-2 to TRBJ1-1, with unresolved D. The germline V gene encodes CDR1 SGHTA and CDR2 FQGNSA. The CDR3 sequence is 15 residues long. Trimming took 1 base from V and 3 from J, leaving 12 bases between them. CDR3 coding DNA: TGTGCCAGCAGCTTAGTCTCGGGTTGGGACACTGAAGCTTTCTTT. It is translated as CASSLVSGWDTEAFF.

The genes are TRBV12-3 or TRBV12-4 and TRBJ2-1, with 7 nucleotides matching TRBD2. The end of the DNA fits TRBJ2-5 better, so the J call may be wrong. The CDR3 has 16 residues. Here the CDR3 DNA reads TGTGCCAGCAGTTTTATTCAGGGAGGGGTTTCGGAGACCCAGTACTTC. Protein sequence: CASSFIQGGVSETQYF.

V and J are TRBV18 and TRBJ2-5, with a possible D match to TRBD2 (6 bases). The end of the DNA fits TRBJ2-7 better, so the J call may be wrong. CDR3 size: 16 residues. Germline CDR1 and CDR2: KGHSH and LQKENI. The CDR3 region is CASSPYGGDVWVEQYF. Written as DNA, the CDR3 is TGTGCCAGCTCACCATACGGCGGGGACGTGTGGGTCGAGCAGTACTTC.

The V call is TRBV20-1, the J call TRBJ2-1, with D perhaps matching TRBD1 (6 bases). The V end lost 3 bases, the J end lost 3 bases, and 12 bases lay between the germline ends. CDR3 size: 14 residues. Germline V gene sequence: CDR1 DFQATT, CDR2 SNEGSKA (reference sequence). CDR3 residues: CSASVRGGYNEQFF. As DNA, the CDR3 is TGCAGTGCTAGCGTGCGAGGGGGCTACAATGAGCAGTTCTTC.

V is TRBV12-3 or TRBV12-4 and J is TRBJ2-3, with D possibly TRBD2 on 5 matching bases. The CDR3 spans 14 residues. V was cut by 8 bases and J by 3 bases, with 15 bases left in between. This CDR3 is CASRTASMTDTQYF. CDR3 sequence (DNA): TGTGCCAGCCGAACGGCTAGCATGACAGATACGCAGTATTTT.

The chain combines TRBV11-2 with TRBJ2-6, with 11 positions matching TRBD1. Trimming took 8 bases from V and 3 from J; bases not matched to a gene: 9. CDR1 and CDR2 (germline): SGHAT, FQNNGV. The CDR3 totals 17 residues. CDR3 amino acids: CASLDRTGGHGANVLTF. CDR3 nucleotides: TGTGCCAGCTTAGATCGGACAGGGGGCCATGGGGCCAACGTCCTGACTTTC.